The 23 T cell receptor beta chains reported below all come from one sample, sequenced in a study of blood T cell repertoires in COVID-19. Data came from immunoSEQ multiplex PCR; TCRdb stores just in-frame clones and leaves some out. This table holds approximately 160,000 clones, less than 85% found once. Sequenced sample: PBMCs or T cells enriched from blood (not recorded which). The source is a woman between 50 and 59 years old who had recovered from COVID-19.

The chain links TRBV6-4 to TRBJ1-1; 7 bases fit TRBD1. The CDR3 runs 12 residues. Germline trimming cut 6 bases from V and 10 bases from J; bases unmatched to any gene: 8. The germline CDR1 and CDR2 sequences are MRHNA and SNTAGT. The DNA for the CDR3 is TGTGCCAGCAGCCTCCAGGGGGATGTAGCTTTCTTT. Encoded protein: CASSLQGDVAFF.

This chain links TRBV7-3 with TRBJ1-6; no definite D call. CDR1 and CDR2 from the germline V gene are SGHTA and FQGTGA. The CDR3 spans 13 residues. V was pared by 4 bases and J by 5 bases, with 6 bases between. CDR3 sequence: CASSSQNNSPLHF. The CDR3 DNA sequence: TGTGCCAGCAGCTCCCAGAATAATTCACCCCTCCACTTT.

The chain couples TRBV18 to TRBJ2-1; 7 positions agree with TRBD1. V lost 0 bases, J lost 10 bases, and 6 bases stayed unmatched. The CDR3 spans 14 residues. CDR1 is KGHSH, CDR2 LQKENI, per germline. The CDR3 loop is CASSPPPQGQEQFF. In nucleotides, the CDR3 is TGTGCCAGCTCACCACCCCCTCAGGGACAGGAGCAGTTCTTC.

This clone was observed a few times. The chain joins TRBV6-5 to TRBJ2-4; 7 bases map to TRBD2. Germline V lookup: CDR1 MNHEY, CDR2 SVGAGI. V shed 0 bases and J 1 base; nucleotides not matched to a gene: 0. The CDR3 contains 15 residues. The CDR3 bases are TGTGCCAGCAGTTACTCGCGGGGGGCCAAAAACATTCAGTACTTC. Its translation: CASSYSRGAKNIQYF.

The chain uses TRBV27 and TRBJ1-1; no clear D. V was clipped by 7 bases and J by 1 base, with 10 bases between them. CDR3 size: 13 residues. CDR1 is MNHEY and CDR2 is SMNVEV in the germline V gene (reference sequence). Written as DNA, the CDR3 is TGTGCCAGCACCCGCGGGGAGAACACTGAAGCTTTCTTT. It codes for CASTRGENTEAFF.

About this clone: Germline is not matched at one junction end, which may reflect a read error. In DNA form, the CDR3 reads TGTGCTAGCAGCTCAGACTCGTACAATGAGCAGTTCTTC. Translation: CASSSDSYNEQFF. The chain uses TRBV7-7 and TRBJ2-1; no definite D call. The CDR3 spans 13 residues. Germline values: CDR1 SSHAT, CDR2 FNYEAQ (reference sequence).

This clone was recorded only once. The chain couples TRBV5-1 to TRBJ2-5, with 10 positions matching TRBD2. The V segment lost 4 bases and the J segment 5 bases; nucleotides outside the gene matches: 5. There are 14 residues in the CDR3. Germline CDR1 and CDR2: SGHRS and YFSETQ. The CDR3 spells CASSPSLAGETQYF. For the CDR3, the DNA is TGCGCCAGCAGCCCTTCACTAGCGGGGGAGACCCAGTACTTC.

V and J are TRBV7-8 and TRBJ2-7, with a weak D call TRBD2 (5 bases). Germline assignment: CDR1 SGHVS and CDR2 FQNEAQ. The CDR3 runs to 13 residues. V lost 9 bases and J lost 0, with 12 bases in between. The CDR3 DNA reads TGTGCCAGGGAGCGGATTAGCTCCTACGAGCAGTACGTC. Translating it yields CARERISSYEQYV.

This clone was seen just once. The chain uses TRBV28 and TRBJ2-3; D uncertain. The CDR3 consists of 16 residues. The germline CDR1 and CDR2 sequences are MDHEN and SYDVKM. V was cut by 3 bases and J by 6 bases, with 19 bases left in between. The chain's CDR3 is CASSLDLGSQMDTQYF. The CDR3 coding sequence is TGTGCCAGCAGTTTGGATCTGGGCAGCCAGATGGATACGCAGTATTTT. The entire variable domain, with the rest obtained from reference TRBV28 and TRBJ2-3, is as follows: DVKVTQSSRYLVKRTGEKVFLECVQDMDHENMFWYRQDPGLGLRLIYFSYDVKMKEKGDIPEGYSVSREKKERFSLILESASTNQTSMYLCASSLDLGSQMDTQYFGPGTRLTVL.

The chain carries TRBV2 and TRBJ2-5; D possibly corresponds to TRBD2 (5 bases). The germline CDR1 and CDR2 sequences are SNHLY and FYNNEI. The CDR3 length is 14 residues. Trimming took off 10 bases at V and 2 bases at J, with 17 bases between the two ends. The CDR3 bases are TGTGCCACCTGGCCCAACGGGGTTCAAGAGACCCAGTACTTC. It is translated as CATWPNGVQETQYF.

The rearrangement joins TRBV5-1 to TRBJ1-6; D gene uncertain. CDR1 and CDR2 from the germline V gene are SGHRS and YFSETQ. V lost 4 bases and J 7 bases, leaving 3 bases between the germline ends. This CDR3 has 11 residues. The CDR3 sequence is CASSLNSPLHF. CDR3 nucleotides: TGCGCCAGCAGCCTCAATTCACCCCTCCACTTT.

The rearrangement links TRBV6-5 to TRBJ2-6; tentatively, D is TRBD2 (6 bases). Germline CDR1 and CDR2: MNHEY and SVGAGI. The CDR3 contains 15 residues. Trimming took 8 bases from V and 4 from J, leaving 15 bases between them. The chain's CDR3 is CASYRGGEGANVLTF. The CDR3 DNA reads as TGTGCCAGCTATCGCGGAGGGGAGGGGGCCAACGTCCTGACTTTC.

The chain links TRBV7-2 to TRBJ1-3; D might be TRBD1 (5 bases). Germline V gene lookup returns CDR1 SGHTA and CDR2 FQGNSA. Between the trimmed V and J ends, which lost 0 bases and 0 bases, there was a span of 12 bases. This CDR3 spans 17 amino acids. This CDR3 reads CASSLALTRASGNTIYF. Written as DNA, the CDR3 is TGTGCCAGCAGCTTAGCGCTAACCAGGGCCTCTGGAAACACCATATATTTT.

This clone was detected only a few times. This chain joins TRBV6-5 and TRBJ1-5; TRBD1 agrees at 7 bases. CDR1 and CDR2 from the germline V gene are MNHEY and SVGAGI. This CDR3 is 15 amino acids long. Trimming at V came to 2 bases and at J to 7 bases, leaving 8 bases not matched to a gene. CDR3 DNA sequence: TGTGCCAGCAGTTACACAACAGGGGAAGACCAGCCCCAGCATTTT. It is translated as CASSYTTGEDQPQHF.

This rearrangement joins TRBV5-1 to TRBJ1-1; D possibly corresponds to TRBD1 (6 bases). The germline gives CDR1 SGHRS, CDR2 YFSETQ. The CDR3 is 13 residues long. V was clipped by 9 bases and J by 1 base, with 13 bases between them. Written as DNA, the CDR3 is TGCGCCACTTCCAAGGACAGGAACACTGAAGCTTTCTTT. This gives the protein CATSKDRNTEAFF.

The chain couples TRBV29-1 to TRBJ2-1; a possible D gene is TRBD1 (6 bases). Per germline, CDR1 SQVTM and CDR2 ANQGSEA. Trimming removed 4 bases from V and 0 bases from J, with 10 bases in between. This CDR3 comprises 14 residues. CDR3 amino acids: CSVAGASSYNEQFF. The CDR3 DNA is TGCAGCGTTGCAGGGGCGAGCTCCTACAATGAGCAGTTCTTC.

The chain recombines TRBV10-2 with TRBJ1-1; D gene uncertain. The CDR3 is 15 residues long. The germline V and J ends were trimmed by 0 bases and 0 bases, with 8 bases remaining between them. Germline-derived CDR1 and CDR2 are WSHSY and SAAADI. CDR3 coding DNA: TGCGCCAGCAGTGAGTCGACGGGTATGAACACTGAAGCTTTCTTT. It yields the protein CASSESTGMNTEAFF.

V is TRBV7-9 and J is TRBJ1-1; the match to TRBD1 covers 8 bases. CDR1 and CDR2 (germline): SEHNR, FQNEAQ (reference sequence). V lost 5 bases to trimming and J lost 3 bases; unmatched junction nucleotides: 8. The CDR3 length is 15 residues. The CDR3 region is CASSVVQGGHTEAFF. DNA of the CDR3: TGTGCCAGCAGCGTAGTACAGGGGGGGCACACTGAAGCTTTCTTT.

The chain uses TRBV3-1 (or the pseudogene TRBV3-2) and TRBJ1-4, with D possibly TRBD1 on 6 matching bases. Germline CDR1 reads LGHDT; CDR2 reads YNNKEL (reference sequence). This CDR3 has 13 amino acids. V was clipped by 0 bases and J by 10 bases, with 9 bases between them. The CDR3: CASSQEGGRKLFF. The CDR3 nucleotides read TGTGCCAGCAGCCAAGAAGGGGGTAGAAAACTGTTTTTT.

The sample holds one count of this clone. CDR3 DNA sequence: TGTGCCAGCAACCGGGGAACCTATAATTCACCCCTCCACTTT. The encoded protein is CASNRGTYNSPLHF. The J gene is TRBJ1-6, the V gene TRBV2; D not resolved. The V gene's germline CDR1 is SNHLY and CDR2 FYNNEI. The CDR3 is 14 amino acids. Trimming pared 7 bases from V and 2 bases from J, leaving 9 bases between.

The rearrangement joins TRBV9 to TRBJ2-4; D not certain. Looked up from germline, CDR1 is SGDLS and CDR2 is YYNGEE. V lost 9 bases to trimming and J lost 1 base, with 20 bases between them. This CDR3 contains 16 residues. CDR3 sequence (DNA): TGTGCCACCCCGACGTTAGTACTATTGGCCAAAAACATTCAGTACTTC. This sequence encodes CATPTLVLLAKNIQYF.

This rearrangement joins TRBV7-8 to TRBJ2-1, with 8 nucleotides matching TRBD1. This CDR3 region has 14 residues. Germline CDR1 SGHVS, CDR2 FQNEAQ. V lost 1 base, J lost 5 bases, and 1 base stayed unmatched. CDR3 protein: CASSLVTGDNEQFF. The CDR3 nucleotides read TGTGCCAGCAGCTTAGTGACAGGGGACAATGAGCAGTTCTTC.

This clone was recorded only once. The genes are TRBV3-1 (or the pseudogene TRBV3-2) and TRBJ2-5; TRBD2 agrees at 11 bases. Germline trimming cut 0 bases from V and 7 bases from J; bases unmatched to any gene: 4. Per germline, CDR1 LGHDT and CDR2 YNNKEL (reference sequence). The CDR3 totals 15 residues. The CDR3 protein is CASSQDSGLAGTQYF. The CDR3 bases are TGTGCCAGCAGCCAAGACTCTGGACTAGCGGGGACCCAGTACTTC.